One and the same sample provided the 30 T cell receptor beta chains below, sequenced in a study of T cell responses to AZD1222 COVID-19 vaccine. Some clones are missing from TCRdb's copy, which holds only in-frame ones; the method was immunoSEQ multiplex PCR. The table records 150,000 to 200,000 clones, 92% of them present only once. The sequencing used peripheral blood, collected 28 days after the second AZD1222 dose. Receptors originate from an adult who received the AZD1222 COVID-19 vaccine.

This chain links TRBV9 with TRBJ2-2, with D perhaps TRBD1 or TRBD2 (5 bases each). The CDR3 is 17 amino acids. Trimming took off 1 base at V and 7 bases at J, with 20 bases between the two ends. CDR1 and CDR2 from the germline V gene are SGDLS and YYNGEE. CDR3 nucleotides: TGTGCCAGCAGCGTAAGGGTGGGGGACCTCCAACGCGGGGAGCTGTTTTTT. Translating gives CASSVRVGDLQRGELFF. The entire variable domain, with the rest obtained from reference TRBV9 and TRBJ2-2, is as follows: DSGVTQTPKHLITATGQRVTLRCSPRSGDLSVYWYQQSLDQGLQFLIQYYNGEERAKGNILERFSAQQFPDLHSELNLSSLELGDSALYFCASSVRVGDLQRGELFFGEGSRLTVL.

The chain joins TRBV6-5 to TRBJ2-5; a weak D match, TRBD1 (5 bases). CDR3 length equals 15 residues. Trimming pared 2 bases from V and 4 bases from J, leaving 14 bases between. Germline values: CDR1 MNHEY, CDR2 SVGAGI. Written as DNA, the CDR3 is TGTGCCAGCAGTTACGGGGCCAATTCAGCAGAGACCCAGTACTTC. Amino acid sequence: CASSYGANSAETQYF.

A single count supports this clone. The chain employs TRBV3-1 (or the pseudogene TRBV3-2) and TRBJ1-2; TRBD1 might be the D (5 bases). Germline-derived CDR1 and CDR2 are LGHDT and YNNKEL (reference sequence). Trimming stripped 0 bases from V and 2 bases from J, with 7 bases between. This CDR3 has 14 residues. CDR3 loop: CASSQEGGNYGYTF. CDR3 coding DNA: TGTGCCAGCAGCCAAGAGGGGGGGAACTATGGCTACACCTTC.

The chain is built from TRBV5-1 and TRBJ1-2; 8 positions agree with TRBD1. The germline V gene has CDR1 SGHRS and CDR2 YFSETQ. The V and J ends lost 0 bases and 2 bases, in that order; junction bases with no gene match: 0. CDR3 length: 14 residues. The chain's CDR3 is CASSLDRGNYGYTF. The CDR3 DNA sequence: TGCGCCAGCAGCTTGGACAGGGGGAACTATGGCTACACCTTC.

This sequence joins TRBV9 and TRBJ1-2, with no clear D. The CDR3 has 16 residues. V lost 4 bases, J lost 5 bases, and 21 bases lay in between. Germline CDR1 is SGDLS and CDR2 is YYNGEE. The CDR3 is CASSNSLRALPYGYTF. The CDR3 nucleotides read TGTGCCAGCAGCAACTCCCTCCGGGCATTGCCTTATGGCTACACCTTC.

The chain combines TRBV6-5 with TRBJ1-4; weak D call: TRBD1 (6 bases). The CDR3 covers 14 residues. Trimming cost V 5 bases and J 5 bases, with 12 bases left between them. Germline V gene data show CDR1 as MNHEY and CDR2 as SVGAGI. The CDR3 sequence is CASSRTDLNEKLFF. In nucleotides, the CDR3 is TGTGCCAGCAGTAGGACAGACCTGAATGAAAAACTGTTTTTT.

The genes are TRBV6-4 and TRBJ2-3; 9 positions agree with TRBD2. CDR1 is MRHNA and CDR2 is SNTAGT in the germline V gene. V shed 2 bases and J 3 bases; nucleotides not matched to a gene: 6. The length of the CDR3 is 16 residues. The CDR3 DNA reads as TGTGCCAGCAGTGACGAGGATAGCGGGGGAACAGATACGCAGTATTTT. It encodes CASSDEDSGGTDTQYF.

Only one count was recorded for this clone. The chain has TRBV18 and TRBJ1-4, with 7 bases matching TRBD1. The CDR3 runs to 13 residues. Germline values: CDR1 KGHSH, CDR2 LQKENI. V trimming: 3 bases; J trimming: 8 bases; junction bases outside the gene matches: 3. The CDR3 protein is CASSPMTGEKLFF. CDR3 coding DNA: TGTGCCAGCTCACCGATGACAGGGGAAAAACTGTTTTTT.

The chain carries TRBV5-1 and TRBJ2-1; perhaps TRBD1 as D (6 bases). V lost 7 bases and J lost 0, with 14 bases in between. This CDR3 has 15 amino acids. Germline V gene data show CDR1 as SGHRS and CDR2 as YFSETQ. The CDR3 region has the DNA TGCGCCAGCGTACGGGACAAGAGCTCCTACAATGAGCAGTTCTTC. Translated: CASVRDKSSYNEQFF.

The rearrangement uses TRBV3-1 (or the pseudogene TRBV3-2) and TRBJ1-1; perhaps TRBD1 as D (6 bases). CDR3 length equals 14 residues. Germline CDR1 LGHDT, CDR2 YNNKEL (reference sequence). V was shortened by 3 bases and J by 2 bases, with 10 bases between the two germline ends. CDR3 loop: CASSHRGRNTEAFF. CDR3 DNA: TGTGCCAGCAGCCATCGGGGGCGAAACACTGAAGCTTTCTTT.

V is TRBV19 and J is TRBJ1-6; D uncertain. The CDR3 runs to 15 residues. V was shortened by 3 bases and J by 4 bases, with 10 bases between the two germline ends. Germline assignment: CDR1 LNHDA and CDR2 SQIVND (reference sequence). The CDR3 loop reads CASSMRAAYNSPLHF. For the CDR3, the DNA is TGTGCCAGTAGTATGCGGGCAGCTTATAATTCACCCCTCCACTTT.

The chain has TRBV7-2 and TRBJ1-2; no clear D gene. V lost 2 bases, J lost 2 bases, and 9 bases lay in between. Germline CDR1 SGHTA, CDR2 FQGNSA. The CDR3 covers 14 residues. The CDR3 DNA sequence: TGTGCCAGCAGCTTAAACGTCGGAAACTATGGCTACACCTTC. This gives the protein CASSLNVGNYGYTF.

The chain's CDR3 is CSASYFRGYTF. The CDR3 DNA follows: TGCAGTGCTAGTTATTTCCGTGGCTACACCTTC. The chain has TRBV20-1 and TRBJ1-2; D remains ambiguous. This CDR3 is built from 11 residues. Trimming took off 3 bases at V and 7 bases at J, with 9 bases between the two ends. Germline-derived CDR1 and CDR2 are DFQATT and SNEGSKA (reference sequence).

The chain recombines TRBV6-1 with TRBJ1-1; perhaps TRBD1 as D (5 bases). The CDR3 totals 15 residues. Trimming took off 7 bases at V and 4 bases at J, with 19 bases between the two ends. Germline V gives CDR1 MNHNS, CDR2 SASEGT. The CDR3 loop reads CASIHSGAFSTEAFF. The CDR3 DNA reads TGTGCCAGCATCCACTCCGGGGCTTTCAGCACTGAAGCTTTCTTT.

V is TRBV10-2 and J is TRBJ1-1; TRBD1 aligns across 8 bases. The CDR3 sequence is 13 residues long. Germline V gives CDR1 WSHSY, CDR2 SAAADI. V lost 3 bases to trimming and J lost 10 bases; unmatched junction nucleotides: 7. The CDR3 nucleotides are TGCGCCAGCAGTGATGGTCAGGGGGCTCGAGCTTTCTTT. Translation: CASSDGQGARAFF.

The J gene is TRBJ1-4, the V gene TRBV6-6; the match to TRBD1 covers 7 bases. The CDR3 has 15 residues. Germline CDR1 reads MNHNY; CDR2 reads SVGAGI (reference sequence). V gave up 6 bases and J gave up 8 bases; unmatched junction bases: 12. The DNA of the CDR3 is TGTGCCAGCAGGGGGGGCAGACAGGGAATAGAAAAACTGTTTTTT. It yields the protein CASRGGRQGIEKLFF.

The sample holds one count of this clone. The rearrangement links TRBV14 to TRBJ1-1; D gene ambiguous. Trimming pared 2 bases from V and 3 bases from J, leaving 7 bases between. The CDR3 loop spans 13 amino acids. Germline V gives CDR1 SGHDN, CDR2 FVKESK. CDR3 sequence (DNA): TGTGCCAGCAGCCAAATGCTGGACACTGAAGCTTTCTTT. Residues: CASSQMLDTEAFF.

This chain uses TRBV18 with TRBJ1-6; TRBD1 agrees at 7 bases. The germline V gene has CDR1 KGHSH and CDR2 LQKENI. Trimming at V came to 0 bases and at J to 11 bases, leaving 4 bases not matched to a gene. The CDR3 has 14 residues. For the CDR3, the DNA is TGTGCCAGCTCACCACCGGACAGGCCGGCACCCCTCCACTTT. Amino acid sequence: CASSPPDRPAPLHF.

V gene TRBV11-2 combines with J gene TRBJ1-6, with 7 bases that match TRBD1. CDR1 is SGHAT, CDR2 FQNNGV, per germline. V dropped 2 bases and J dropped 17; count of bases not matched to a gene: 6. The CDR3 covers 12 residues. The CDR3: CASSLTRTGVHF. The DNA of the CDR3 is TGTGCCAGCAGCTTAACTCGGACAGGCGTCCACTTT.

The chain combines TRBV2 with TRBJ2-2, with no clear D. Per the germline V gene, CDR1 is SNHLY and CDR2 is FYNNEI. This CDR3 region has 14 residues. Trimming pared 1 base from V and 3 bases from J, leaving 6 bases between. CDR3 bases: TGTGCCAGCAGTGAAGAGGCCTACACCGGGGAGCTGTTTTTT. It is translated as CASSEEAYTGELFF.

The chain recombines TRBV5-1 with TRBJ1-2; 8 bases fit TRBD1. V lost 4 bases and J lost 0; bases outside the gene matches: 8. CDR1 SGHRS and CDR2 YFSETQ come from the germline V gene. The CDR3 is 16 residues long. The CDR3 region has the DNA TGCGCCAGCAGCCCAGGGGGCTGGGAGGCTAACTATGGCTACACCTTC. Protein sequence: CASSPGGWEANYGYTF.

As concerns this clone: The junction and the germline gene differ at one end; a read error may be behind it. This chain connects TRBV6-1 to TRBJ1-4; D gene uncertain. CDR1 MNHNS and CDR2 SASEGT come from the germline V gene. This CDR3 contains 13 residues. CDR3 sequence: CASREGVDEKLFF. The CDR3 nucleotides read TGTGCCAGCAGGGAAGGAGTGGATGAAAAACTGTTTTTT.

This chain links TRBV2 with TRBJ1-5; D unclear. CDR1 SNHLY and CDR2 FYNNEI come from the germline V gene. This CDR3 region has 15 residues. V lost 4 bases to trimming and J lost 2 bases, with 12 bases between them. CDR3 region: CASSGKRDGNQPQHF. The CDR3 nucleotides are TGTGCCAGCAGTGGGAAAAGGGATGGCAATCAGCCCCAGCATTTT.

The chain carries TRBV19 and TRBJ2-5, with a possible D match to TRBD1 (5 bases). V lost 1 base and J 4 bases, leaving 7 bases between the germline ends. The CDR3 covers 13 residues. Per the germline V gene, CDR1 is LNHDA and CDR2 is SQIVND (reference sequence). The CDR3 protein is CASSIVGAETQYF. The CDR3 DNA is TGTGCCAGTAGTATAGTAGGGGCAGAGACCCAGTACTTC.

The chain has TRBV5-1 and TRBJ2-2; D is possibly TRBD1 or TRBD2 (5 bases each). V lost 1 base and J lost 5, with 12 bases in between. Germline CDR1 and CDR2: SGHRS and YFSETQ. The CDR3 loop spans 15 amino acids. The CDR3 loop reads CASSLRGAGTGELFF. The CDR3 DNA is TGCGCCAGCAGCTTGAGAGGGGCCGGAACCGGGGAGCTGTTTTTT.

Notes on this clone: Germline and junction disagree at one end, which may indicate a read error. The genes are TRBV10-3 and TRBJ1-1; weak D call: TRBD1 (6 bases). The CDR3 totals 15 residues. CDR1 is ENHRY, CDR2 SYGVKD, per germline. CDR3: CAISGTDRTNAEAFF. In DNA form, the CDR3 reads TGTGCCATCAGTGGAACAGACAGGACGAACGCTGAAGCTTTCTTT.

The chain combines TRBV7-9 with TRBJ1-2; a weak D match, TRBD1 (5 bases). The V end was cut by 4 bases, the J end by 5 bases, with 11 bases between. The CDR3 runs to 13 residues. The germline V gene has CDR1 SEHNR and CDR2 FQNEAQ (reference sequence). In nucleotides, the CDR3 is TGTGCCAGCAGCTGGCGGGACGGTTATGGCTACACCTTC. Its translation is CASSWRDGYGYTF. The full variable domain, its missing parts supplied by reference TRBV7-9 and TRBJ1-2, is DTGVSQNPRHKITKRGQNVTFRCDPISEHNRLYWYRQTLGQGPEFLTYFQNEAQLEKSRLLSDRFSAERPKGSFSTLEIQRTEQGDSAMYLCASSWRDGYGYTFGSGTRLTVV.

The V gene is TRBV9, the J gene TRBJ1-3, with D unresolved. The CDR3 runs to 12 residues. The germline V gene has CDR1 SGDLS and CDR2 YYNGEE. The V end lost 5 bases, the J end lost 0 bases, and 3 bases lay between the germline ends. The CDR3 reads CASRDSGNTIYF. In DNA, the CDR3 is TGTGCCAGCAGAGACTCTGGAAACACCATATATTTT.

The V and J genes are TRBV4-1 and TRBJ1-1, with a weak D call TRBD1 (5 bases). The germline V gene has CDR1 MGHRA and CDR2 YSYEKL. The CDR3 runs 16 residues. Trimming took off 3 bases at V and 3 bases at J, with 17 bases between the two ends. The CDR3 reads CASSHPGTVGHTEAFF. The CDR3 DNA reads as TGCGCCAGCAGCCACCCCGGGACGGTGGGGCACACTGAAGCTTTCTTT.

This chain uses TRBV7-6 with TRBJ1-2, with D possibly TRBD1 on 5 matching bases. Deletions cut 0 bases from V and 4 bases from J, with 12 bases between. The CDR3 has 15 residues. Germline loops: CDR1 SGHVS, CDR2 FNYEAQ. In nucleotides, the CDR3 is TGTGCCAGCAGCTTAGCCCCAGGGTCTGGCTATGGCTACACCTTC. This translates into CASSLAPGSGYGYTF.